This T cell receptor beta chain emerged from a study of blood T cell repertoires in COVID-19. Study background: Spain, Italy and the United States supplied samples that represented acute and convalescent COVID-19. PBMCs, B-cell-depleted T cells, or T cells were the source of the cDNA or gDNA that made up the material.

Source study methods: Amplification of reference gene primers was used by the study to estimate nucleated cell counts. This table comes from immunoSEQ multiplex PCR, and its TCRdb copy is limited to in-frame clones, with some not included. That table is the source of V, J and clone size, and D and trimming were worked out from the DNA. The table has some 200,000 clones, about 90% seen once. Germline lookup yields CDR1 MNHEY and CDR2 SMNVEV (reference sequence). This CDR3 has 16 residues. V lost 5 bases and J lost 7; bases outside the gene matches: 6. This chain connects TRBV27 to TRBJ2-2; 14 positions agree with TRBD2. The sequencing sample was made of peripheral blood. The sequence was obtained from a man aged 30 to 39 with acute or convalescent COVID-19. The CDR3 spells CASSPHGTSGGGELFF. CDR3 in DNA: TGTGCCAGCAGTCCCCACGGGACTAGCGGGGGCGGGGAGCTGTTTTTT.